This T cell receptor beta chain was identified in a study of T cells in Graves' hyperthyroidism and ophthalmopathy. Overall study results and limits: Most thyroid clonotypes that were expanded above 0.001 also turned up in blood.

TCR beta CDR3 sequences were amplified from RNA transcripts. Using the HTBI primer set, a first-round RT-PCR was run on the TCR CDR3. TCRdb reprocessed the multiplex PCR reads with MiXCR, giving one entry per CDR3 protein. The table includes approximately 610,000 distinct CDR3 sequences, roughly 14% detected once. Ten or more counts support this clonotype. Antigen unknown. For ophthalmopathy patients, the Clinical Activity Score was at least 3 and the NOSPECS grade at least 4; duration was under 3 months. This CDR3 comprises 16 residues. Germline CDR1 reads MGHRA; CDR2 reads YSYEKL. Deletions cut 2 bases from V and 3 bases from J, with 16 bases between.

The chain links TRBV4-1 to TRBJ1-2; D is ambiguous. The receptor's source is a woman between 35 and 50 years old with Graves' ophthalmopathy. Sample: blood. CDR3 protein: CASSQTRDFGDYGYTF. Here the CDR3 DNA reads TGCGCCAGCAGCCAAACCCGGGATTTTGGGGACTATGGCTACACCTTC.